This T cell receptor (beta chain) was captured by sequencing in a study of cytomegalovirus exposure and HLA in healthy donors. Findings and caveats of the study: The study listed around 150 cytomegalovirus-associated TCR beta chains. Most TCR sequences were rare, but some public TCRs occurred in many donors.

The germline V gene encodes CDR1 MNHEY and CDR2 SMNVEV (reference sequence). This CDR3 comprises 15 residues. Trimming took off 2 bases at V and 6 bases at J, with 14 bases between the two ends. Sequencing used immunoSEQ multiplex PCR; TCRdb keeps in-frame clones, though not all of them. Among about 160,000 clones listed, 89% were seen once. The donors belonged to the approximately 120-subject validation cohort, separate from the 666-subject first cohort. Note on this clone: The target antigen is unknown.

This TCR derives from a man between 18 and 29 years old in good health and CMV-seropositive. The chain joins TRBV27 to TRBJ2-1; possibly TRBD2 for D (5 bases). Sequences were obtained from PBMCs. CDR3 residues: CASSLQRYNFNEQFF. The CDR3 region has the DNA TGTGCCAGCAGTTTACAGCGGTACAATTTCAATGAGCAGTTCTTC.